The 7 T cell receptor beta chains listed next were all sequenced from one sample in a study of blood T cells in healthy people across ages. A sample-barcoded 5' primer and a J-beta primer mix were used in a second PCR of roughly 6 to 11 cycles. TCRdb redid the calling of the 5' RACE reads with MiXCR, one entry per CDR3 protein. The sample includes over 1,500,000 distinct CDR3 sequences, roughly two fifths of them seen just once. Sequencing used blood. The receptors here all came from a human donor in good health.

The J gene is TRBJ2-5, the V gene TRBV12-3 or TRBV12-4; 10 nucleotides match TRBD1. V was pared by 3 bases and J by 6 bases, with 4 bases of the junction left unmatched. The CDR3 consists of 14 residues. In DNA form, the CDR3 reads TGTGCCAGCAGTTTTCCGGGACAGGGGCAGACCCAGTACTTC. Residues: CASSFPGQGQTQYF.

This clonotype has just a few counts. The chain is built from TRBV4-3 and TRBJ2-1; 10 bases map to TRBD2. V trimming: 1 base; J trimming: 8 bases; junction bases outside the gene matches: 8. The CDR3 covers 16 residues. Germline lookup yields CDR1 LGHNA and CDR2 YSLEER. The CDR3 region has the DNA TGCGCCAGCAGCCAAGGAGCAGTAGCGGGGGGCGATGAGCAGTTCTTC. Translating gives CASSQGAVAGGDEQFF.

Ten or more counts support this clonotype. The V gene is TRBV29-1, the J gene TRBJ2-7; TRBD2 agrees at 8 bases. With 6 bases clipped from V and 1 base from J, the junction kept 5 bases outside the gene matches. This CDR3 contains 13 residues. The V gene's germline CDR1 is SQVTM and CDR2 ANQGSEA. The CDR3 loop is CSVRSGGSYEQYF. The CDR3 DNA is TGCAGCGTCCGGAGCGGGGGTTCCTACGAGCAGTACTTC.

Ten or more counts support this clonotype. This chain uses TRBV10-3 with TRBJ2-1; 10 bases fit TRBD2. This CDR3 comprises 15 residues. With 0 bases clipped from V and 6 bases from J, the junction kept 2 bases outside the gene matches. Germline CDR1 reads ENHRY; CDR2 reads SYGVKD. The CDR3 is CAISESSGGANEQFF. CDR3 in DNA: TGTGCCATCAGTGAGTCGAGCGGGGGGGCCAATGAGCAGTTCTTC.

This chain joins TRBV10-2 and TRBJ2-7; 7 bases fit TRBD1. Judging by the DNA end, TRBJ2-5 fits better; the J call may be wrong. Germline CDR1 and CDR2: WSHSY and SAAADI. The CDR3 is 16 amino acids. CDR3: CASHPTLTGVAKTQYF. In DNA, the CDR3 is TGCGCCAGCCACCCGACCCTTACAGGGGTGGCAAAGACCCAGTACTTC.

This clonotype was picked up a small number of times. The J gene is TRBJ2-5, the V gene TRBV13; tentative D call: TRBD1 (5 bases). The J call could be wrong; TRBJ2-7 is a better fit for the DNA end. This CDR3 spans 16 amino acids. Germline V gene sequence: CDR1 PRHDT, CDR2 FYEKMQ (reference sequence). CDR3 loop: CASSLGQTEIPNEQYF. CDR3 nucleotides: TGTGCCAGCAGCTTAGGCCAGACAGAAATACCTAACGAGCAGTACTTC.

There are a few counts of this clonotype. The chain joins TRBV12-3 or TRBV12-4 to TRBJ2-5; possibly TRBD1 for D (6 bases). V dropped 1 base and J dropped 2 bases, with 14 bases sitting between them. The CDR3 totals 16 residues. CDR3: CASSLGQGNLQETQYF. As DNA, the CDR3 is TGTGCCAGCAGTTTAGGTCAGGGGAACCTTCAAGAGACCCAGTACTTC.